This T cell receptor beta chain appears in the sequencing data of a study of vaccination and CD4 T cells after COVID-19. Study context: A median of about 98 days (range 35 to 161) separated diagnosis from post-COVID sampling. Cells received overlapping spike peptides from SARS-CoV-2, HCoV-NL63, HCoV-OC43 and HCoV-229E as stimulation.

Specified treatment: roughly 11-day PBMC culture with coronavirus spike peptide pools or control peptides (ViraFEST assay). Cultured CD4+ T-cell DNA underwent Oncomine TCR Beta short-read sequencing. TCRdb redid the calling of the PCR reads with MiXCR, one entry per CDR3 protein. There are approximately 13,000 distinct CDR3 sequences in the sample; 52% occur only once, and 6.5% to 9% lies in the top ten. As concerns this clonotype: Its matching antigen is unknown.

The CDR3 sequence is 14 residues long. The sample consisted of CD4+ T cells from blood, cultured in vitro. This receptor was identified in a human donor who had recovered from COVID-19. The gene calls are TRBV21-1 and TRBJ2-3. TRBV21-1 is a known pseudogene. DNA of the CDR3: TGTGCCAGCAGCGAAGGGTGTCTCCCAGATACGCAGTATTTT. Residues: CASSEGCLPDTQYF.